This entry lists 2 T cell receptor beta chains sequenced from one sample in a study of neurological immune-mediated disorders. TCRdb ran MiXCR on the 5' RACE reads and lists one entry per CDR3 protein. Of about 59,000 distinct CDR3 sequences in the sample, 9.5% to 15% are singletons; the top ten hold around 11%. The sample comprised PBMCs. Every receptor here comes from a woman between 55 and 75 years old with HTLV-1-associated myelopathy (HAM/TSP).

At least ten counts were recorded for this clonotype. The V call is TRBV20-1, the J call TRBJ1-2; D gene uncertain. Germline CDR1 DFQATT, CDR2 SNEGSKA (reference sequence). The CDR3 extends over 11 amino acids. Trimming removed 3 bases at V and 8 bases at J, with 10 bases between. This CDR3 is CSARPDGGYTF. The CDR3 bases are TGCAGTGCTAGGCCCGATGGGGGCTACACCTTC.

This clonotype came up many times. The V and J genes are TRBV5-1 and TRBJ2-7; 12 bases align to TRBD2. Germline lookup yields CDR1 SGHRS and CDR2 YFSETQ. V lost 4 bases to trimming and J lost 5 bases; unmatched junction nucleotides: 10. This CDR3 contains 16 residues. The CDR3 DNA is TGCGCCAGCAGCAAACTGACTAGCGGGAGTAGCGACGAGCAGTACTTC. Amino acids: CASSKLTSGSSDEQYF. Combining the CDR3 with reference TRBV5-1 and TRBJ2-7 gives the whole variable domain KAGVTQTPRYLIKTRGQQVTLSCSPISGHRSVSWYQQTPGQGLQFLFEYFSETQRNKGNFPGRFSGRQFSNSRSEMNVSTLELGDSALYLCASSKLTSGSSDEQYFGPGTRLTVT.